The subject of this entry is one T cell receptor beta chain. The germline V gene has CDR1 SGDLS and CDR2 YYNGEE. The CDR3 is 17 residues long. The V segment lost 0 bases and the J segment 5 bases; nucleotides outside the gene matches: 11. This sample was taken from a study of blood T cell repertoires in COVID-19. Overall study context: T cells, B-cell-depleted T cells, or PBMCs provided the cDNA or gDNA that served as material.

Original analysis: Counts of nucleated cells, estimated from reference gene primer amplification, were obtained. Profiled with immunoSEQ multiplex PCR; TCRdb holds only in-frame clones, not every one. For V, J and clone size, that table is used; D and trimming come from the DNA. The profile shows nearly 110,000 clones, about 91% of them singletons. The sequence derives from a man in his fifties or sixties with active or convalescent COVID-19. The chain employs TRBV9 and TRBJ1-2, with 9 bases fitting TRBD1. The sequencing input was peripheral blood. This chain's CDR3 is CASSVGHAGQGLYGYTF. The CDR3 coding sequence is TGTGCCAGCAGCGTAGGTCATGCGGGACAGGGTTTGTATGGCTACACCTTC. Together with reference TRBV9 and TRBJ1-2, the CDR3 gives the full variable domain: DSGVTQTPKHLITATGQRVTLRCSPRSGDLSVYWYQQSLDQGLQFLIQYYNGEERAKGNILERFSAQQFPDLHSELNLSSLELGDSALYFCASSVGHAGQGLYGYTFGSGTRLTVV.